This TCR beta chain was captured in a study of blood T cells in healthy people across ages. Trimming cost V 4 bases and J 6 bases; bases outside gene matches: 8. This CDR3 region has 15 residues. The second PCR ran about 6 to 12 cycles with a sample-barcoded 5' primer and J-beta primers. A single record per CDR3 protein comes from TCRdb applying MiXCR to the 5' RACE reads. The table has fewer than 750,000 distinct CDR3 sequences, around 52% seen once. Peripheral blood was drawn, approximately 10 milliliters per donor. V usage is TRBV12-3 or TRBV12-4 and J usage is TRBJ1-5; 8 nucleotides line up with TRBD1. The receptor was isolated from a woman older than 75 in good health. Sequencing was performed on blood. The CDR3 DNA follows: TGTGCCAGCAGTTATTCCAGGGGGCGCGGTCAGCCCCAGCATTTT. Translation: CASSYSRGRGQPQHF.